This paragraph covers one TCR beta chain sequence. Its specificity is not known. This record belongs to a study of PD-1 blockade in classical Hodgkin lymphoma. Findings and caveats of the study: Diminished baseline TCR diversity has been reported in newly diagnosed patients relative to healthy donors.

The length of the CDR3 is 13 residues. V lost 7 bases to trimming and J lost 0 bases, with 9 bases between them. Germline CDR1 MNHNS, CDR2 SASEGT. Clones were sequenced by immunoSEQ multiplex PCR, and TCRdb holds only the in-frame ones, with some missing. The table lists 25,000 to 35,000 clones, more than 60% of them singletons. Following autologous stem cell transplantation, relapse occurred in every patient, and exposure to brentuximab vedotin varied. The specimen was peripheral blood mononuclear cells (PBMCs), collected before the second cycle of nivolumab. The sequence was obtained from a human donor with classical Hodgkin lymphoma. The chain joins TRBV6-1 to TRBJ1-1, with D possibly being TRBD1 (6 bases). The CDR3 sequence: CASKDRMNTEAFF. The CDR3 bases are TGTGCCAGCAAGGACAGAATGAACACTGAAGCTTTCTTT.